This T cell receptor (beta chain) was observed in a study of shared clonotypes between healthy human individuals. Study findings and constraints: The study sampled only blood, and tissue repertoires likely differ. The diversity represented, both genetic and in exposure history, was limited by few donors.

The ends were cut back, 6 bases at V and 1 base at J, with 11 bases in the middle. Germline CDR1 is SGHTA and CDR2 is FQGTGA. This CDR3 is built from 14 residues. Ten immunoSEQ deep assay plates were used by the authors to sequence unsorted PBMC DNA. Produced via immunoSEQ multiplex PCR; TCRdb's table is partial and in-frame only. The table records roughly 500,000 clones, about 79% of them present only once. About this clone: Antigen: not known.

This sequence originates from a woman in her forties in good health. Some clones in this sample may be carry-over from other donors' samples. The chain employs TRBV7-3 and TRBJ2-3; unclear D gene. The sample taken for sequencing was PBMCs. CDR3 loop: CASSYLGRTDTQYF. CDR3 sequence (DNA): TGTGCCAGCAGTTACTTAGGACGCACAGATACGCAGTATTTT.